These 21 T cell receptor beta chains originate from one sample sequenced in a study of T cell responses to AZD1222 COVID-19 vaccine. Data came from immunoSEQ multiplex PCR; TCRdb stores just in-frame clones and leaves some out. The sample has about 180,000 clones, about nine tenths seen once; the top ten hold less than 2.5%. The source was peripheral blood, collected 28 days after the second AZD1222 dose. The source of these receptors is an adult who received the AZD1222 COVID-19 vaccine.

The V call is TRBV28, the J call TRBJ1-5, with D maybe TRBD1 (6 bases). The CDR3 covers 16 residues. The V and J ends lost 6 bases and 7 bases respectively, with 22 bases between them. CDR1 is MDHEN and CDR2 is SYDVKM in the germline V gene. This chain's CDR3 is CASSPPEAGAEQPQHF. CDR3 DNA: TGTGCCAGCAGCCCCCCTGAGGCGGGGGCAGAACAGCCCCAGCATTTT.

The chain employs TRBV7-3 and TRBJ2-3, with no clear D. Deletions cut 5 bases from V and 4 bases from J, with 10 bases between. CDR1 SGHTA and CDR2 FQGTGA come from the germline V gene. This CDR3 contains 13 residues. For the CDR3, the DNA is TGTGCCAGCAGCACCCGTCCCGCAGATACGCAGTATTTT. It specifies CASSTRPADTQYF.

This chain links TRBV28 with TRBJ1-5, with a possible D match to TRBD1 (5 bases). The CDR3 contains 16 residues. From germline, CDR1 is MDHEN and CDR2 SYDVKM. Deletions cut 2 bases from V and 2 bases from J, with 13 bases between. The CDR3: CASSLISGLRNQPQHF. The CDR3 DNA sequence: TGTGCCAGCAGTTTAATATCGGGGCTACGCAATCAGCCCCAGCATTTT.

CDR3 residues: CASSGSYRGELFF. In nucleotides, the CDR3 is TGTGCCAGCAGTGGAAGTTATAGGGGGGAGCTGTTTTTT. The gene calls are TRBV28 and TRBJ2-2; no definite D call. Germline V gene lookup returns CDR1 MDHEN and CDR2 SYDVKM. This CDR3 contains 13 residues. V was cut by 5 bases and J by 8 bases, with 12 bases left in between.

For the CDR3, the DNA is TGTGCCAGTACCGCCGGGACAGGGTGGGAAGGCTACACCTTC. This sequence encodes CASTAGTGWEGYTF. This chain uses TRBV19 with TRBJ1-2; 9 bases map to TRBD1. After removal of 7 bases from V and 8 bases from J, the junction contained 11 bases not matched to a gene. Germline V gene lookup returns CDR1 LNHDA and CDR2 SQIVND (reference sequence). The CDR3 is 14 residues long.

Comment on this clone: The same CDR3 is also encoded by other DNA sequences in this sample. The V call is TRBV18, the J call TRBJ1-1; D may be TRBD1 (5 bases). The CDR3 has 13 amino acids. CDR1 and CDR2 (germline): KGHSH, LQKENI. Trimming pared 3 bases from V and 1 base from J, leaving 6 bases between. The CDR3 spells CASSPTENTEAFF. The CDR3 nucleotides read TGTGCCAGCTCACCGACAGAGAACACTGAAGCTTTCTTT.

This sequence joins TRBV9 and TRBJ2-1; the D is unclear. This CDR3 has 15 amino acids. Germline-derived CDR1 and CDR2 are SGDLS and YYNGEE. The germline V and J ends were trimmed by 6 bases and 0 bases, with 13 bases remaining between them. The CDR3 nucleotides are TGTGCCAGCAACGACGGCCCGAGCTCCTACAATGAGCAGTTCTTC. Amino acids: CASNDGPSSYNEQFF.

This chain uses TRBV28 with TRBJ1-6; D is unresolved. Germline V gene data show CDR1 as MDHEN and CDR2 as SYDVKM. The CDR3 sequence is 15 residues long. V was clipped by 2 bases and J by 4 bases, with 9 bases between them. DNA of the CDR3: TGTGCCAGCAGTTTACGGGAGATTTATAATTCACCCCTCCACTTT. Its protein product is CASSLREIYNSPLHF.

The chain couples TRBV5-5 to TRBJ2-2; TRBD2 matches 12 bases. The V segment lost 2 bases and the J segment 6 bases; nucleotides outside the gene matches: 5. The germline V gene encodes CDR1 SGHKS and CDR2 YYEKEE (reference sequence). This CDR3 contains 16 residues. The CDR3 sequence: CASSFRLAGVAGELFF. The CDR3 nucleotides read TGTGCCAGCAGCTTTCGACTAGCGGGAGTGGCCGGGGAGCTGTTTTTT.

The genes are TRBV7-2 and TRBJ1-6, with D unclear. Trimming left V 1 base short and J 5 bases short, with 9 bases between. This CDR3 contains 15 residues. Germline-derived CDR1 and CDR2 are SGHTA and FQGNSA. The CDR3 loop is CASSLVGLDNSPLHF. The CDR3 DNA reads TGTGCCAGCAGCTTAGTAGGGCTAGATAATTCACCCCTCCACTTT. Variable domain in full (rest from reference TRBV7-2 and TRBJ1-6): GAGVSQSPSNKVTEKGKDVELRCDPISGHTALYWYRQSLGQGLEFLIYFQGNSAPDKSGLPSDRFSAERTGGSVSTLTIQRTQQEDSAVYLCASSLVGLDNSPLHFGNGTRLTVT.

The V and J genes are TRBV28 and TRBJ2-1, with D perhaps matching TRBD2 (5 bases). V shed 6 bases and J shed 5 bases, with 14 bases lying between them. The CDR3 sequence is 14 residues long. Germline assignment: CDR1 MDHEN and CDR2 SYDVKM. The CDR3 loop is CASSLEGVNNEQFF. The DNA for the CDR3 is TGTGCCAGCAGCCTCGAGGGAGTAAACAATGAGCAGTTCTTC.

The rearrangement links TRBV4-1 to TRBJ1-4; TRBD1 is a possible D gene (5 bases). The CDR3 has 20 residues. The germline V and J ends were trimmed by 2 bases and 2 bases, with 24 bases remaining between them. Germline V gene lookup returns CDR1 MGHRA and CDR2 YSYEKL. The CDR3 reads CASSQSIFKPPGLTNEKLFF. CDR3 nucleotides: TGCGCCAGCAGCCAATCGATCTTTAAACCCCCAGGGCTTACTAATGAAAAACTGTTTTTT.

This clone was seen just once. The rearrangement links TRBV9 to TRBJ1-1; 7 bases map to TRBD1. Trimming at V came to 0 bases and at J to 1 base, leaving 3 bases not matched to a gene. This CDR3 spans 15 amino acids. Germline CDR1 is SGDLS and CDR2 is YYNGEE. CDR3 in DNA: TGTGCCAGCAGCGTAGGGGGACAGTCGAACACTGAAGCTTTCTTT. This translates into CASSVGGQSNTEAFF.

In DNA form, the CDR3 reads TGTGCCAGCAGCCCCCAGGGGACCGACATCACTGAAGCTTTCTTT. Its protein product is CASSPQGTDITEAFF. The rearrangement links TRBV6-4 to TRBJ1-1; tentatively, D is TRBD1 (6 bases). Trimming left V 6 bases short and J 4 bases short, with 18 bases between. CDR1 and CDR2 (germline): MRHNA, SNTAGT. The CDR3 runs 15 residues.

CDR3 sequence reads: CAWSALAPSTDTQYF. Written as DNA, the CDR3 is TGTGCCTGGAGTGCCCTTGCTCCTAGCACAGATACGCAGTATTTT. This rearrangement joins TRBV30 to TRBJ2-3; D is unclear. Trimming cost V 1 base and J 0 bases, with 11 bases left between them. The CDR3 is made up of 15 amino acids. Germline-derived CDR1 and CDR2 are GTSNPN and SVGIG (reference sequence).

The CDR3 coding sequence is TGTGCCAGCAGCTTAGGTCCCGGGTTCAATCAGCCCCAGCATTTT. Protein sequence: CASSLGPGFNQPQHF. The chain couples TRBV7-9 to TRBJ1-5; no definite D call. Germline lookup yields CDR1 SEHNR and CDR2 FQNEAQ (reference sequence). Trimming took 1 base from V and 3 from J, leaving 10 bases between them. There are 15 residues in the CDR3.

J is TRBJ2-7 and V is TRBV19, with 8 bases lining up with TRBD2. This CDR3 region has 14 residues. Germline assignment: CDR1 LNHDA and CDR2 SQIVND (reference sequence). With 3 bases clipped from V and 6 bases from J, the junction kept 7 bases outside the gene matches. The DNA of the CDR3 is TGTGCCAGTAGTATGGACAGCGGGAGTAGCGAGCAGTACTTC. It translates to CASSMDSGSSEQYF.

This clone was picked up one time. The V call is TRBV7-9, the J call TRBJ2-7; D remains unclear. CDR1 and CDR2 from the germline V gene are SEHNR and FQNEAQ (reference sequence). V shed 2 bases and J shed 4 bases, with 9 bases lying between them. The CDR3 length is 13 residues. Written as DNA, the CDR3 is TGTGCCAGCAGCTTACATCCCCCATACGAGCAGTACTTC. Encoded protein: CASSLHPPYEQYF.

V gene TRBV12-3 or TRBV12-4 combines with J gene TRBJ2-7, with D tentatively TRBD1 or TRBD2 (5 bases each). The CDR3 covers 13 residues. V lost 5 bases and J lost 7, with 15 bases in between. CDR3 nucleotides: TGTGCCAGCAGTCGGGACCGCCGTCTTGAGCAGTACTTC. Amino acid sequence: CASSRDRRLEQYF.

CDR3 sequence (DNA): TGCAGTGCTAGAGAGGGGAGGGGAGCTTTCTTT. Protein: CSAREGRGAFF. This sequence joins TRBV20-1 and TRBJ1-1; perhaps TRBD1 as D (5 bases). CDR1 and CDR2 from the germline V gene are DFQATT and SNEGSKA (reference sequence). Trimming cost V 0 bases and J 10 bases, with 9 bases left between them. The CDR3 is made up of 11 amino acids.

The rearrangement uses TRBV3-1 (or the pseudogene TRBV3-2) and TRBJ2-5; tentative D call: TRBD2 (7 bases). This CDR3 is 16 amino acids long. V was shortened by 1 base and J by 5 bases, with 17 bases between the two germline ends. CDR1 and CDR2 from the germline V gene are LGHDT and YNNKEL (reference sequence). CDR3 bases: TGTGCCAGCAGCCAAGTAGGTTCCGGGGGGCAGGAGACCCAGTACTTC. It specifies CASSQVGSGGQETQYF.